The rows below give T cell receptor beta chains drawn from one sample of a study of T-cell memory formation after mild COVID-19. TCRdb used MiXCR to reprocess the 5' RACE reads, holding one entry per CDR3 protein. This repertoire shows 140,000 to 150,000 distinct CDR3 sequences, 15% to 20% found once; its top ten account for about 2.1%. Material for sequencing was PBMCs or a T cell subset sorted from them (not recorded which). Source of these receptors: an adult woman who had mild COVID-19 (a few samples of this study predate the infection). Cell type and time point are not known. Both conserved end residues are part of each CDR3. The D gene is left open where the match is weak. Clone sizes are given selectively: once, few, many, or a class where the clone is expanded.

d_call: TRBD1
j_call: TRBJ1-2
clone_size: -
v_call: TRBV9
cdr3_aa: CASSVATGDYGYTF
cdr3_nt: TGTGCCAGCAGCGTAGCAACAGGGGACTATGGCTACACCTTC

d_call: -
j_call: TRBJ2-3
clone_size: -
v_call: TRBV7-6
cdr3_aa: CASSHPGDTQYF
cdr3_nt: TGTGCCAGCAGCCACCCCGGAGATACGCAGTATTTT

d_call: TRBD2
j_call: TRBJ2-7
clone_size: many
v_call: TRBV7-8
cdr3_aa: CASTRTSGPYEQYF
cdr3_nt: TGTGCCAGCACCAGGACTAGCGGGCCCTACGAGCAGTACTTC

d_call: -
j_call: TRBJ2-1
clone_size: -
v_call: TRBV7-9
cdr3_aa: CASSSDVLGEQFF
cdr3_nt: TGTGCCAGCAGCTCCGATGTCTTAGGAGAGCAGTTCTTC

d_call: TRBD2
j_call: TRBJ2-4
clone_size: -
v_call: TRBV20-1
cdr3_aa: CSARGGLGLAKNIQYF
cdr3_nt: TGCAGTGCTCGAGGGGGACTAGGTCTAGCCAAAAACATTCAGTACTTC

d_call: -
j_call: TRBJ1-1
clone_size: few
v_call: TRBV7-2
cdr3_aa: CASRRALRDKAFF
cdr3_nt: TGTGCCAGCAGGCGAGCCTTGAGGGATAAAGCTTTCTTT

d_call: TRBD2
j_call: TRBJ2-1
clone_size: many
v_call: TRBV27
cdr3_aa: CASKTSGRADEQFF
cdr3_nt: TGTGCCAGCAAAACTAGCGGGAGGGCCGATGAGCAGTTCTTC

d_call: -
j_call: TRBJ2-1
clone_size: -
v_call: TRBV11-3
cdr3_aa: CASSLEVGSTSSYNEQFF
cdr3_nt: TGTGCCAGCAGCTTAGAGGTTGGCAGCACCAGCTCCTACAATGAGCAGTTCTTC

d_call: -
j_call: TRBJ2-1
clone_size: few
v_call: TRBV6-1
cdr3_aa: CASSLGEQFF
cdr3_nt: TGTGCCAGCAGCTTAGGGGAGCAGTTCTTC

d_call: -
j_call: TRBJ2-6
clone_size: -
v_call: TRBV7-2
cdr3_aa: CASSLVPSSLIRANVLTF
cdr3_nt: TGTGCCAGCAGCTTAGTACCCAGCTCGCTTATTAGGGCCAACGTCCTGACTTTC

d_call: TRBD2
j_call: TRBJ2-3
clone_size: -
v_call: TRBV5-4
cdr3_aa: CASSKAGGLVTDTQYF
cdr3_nt: TGTGCCAGCAGCAAAGCGGGGGGGCTCGTCACAGATACGCAGTATTTT

d_call: -
j_call: TRBJ2-5
clone_size: -
v_call: TRBV5-5
cdr3_aa: CASSLGSVFTKETQYF
cdr3_nt: TGTGCCAGCAGCTTGGGTTCCGTGTTTACAAAAGAGACCCAGTACTTC

d_call: TRBD1
j_call: TRBJ2-4
clone_size: -
v_call: TRBV5-5
cdr3_aa: CASSLSGQLAKNIQYF
cdr3_nt: TGTGCCAGCAGTTTGTCGGGACAGCTAGCCAAAAACATTCAGTACTTC

d_call: TRBD1
j_call: TRBJ1-5
clone_size: few
v_call: TRBV30
cdr3_aa: CAWSVGQGANQPQHF
cdr3_nt: TGTGCCTGGAGTGTAGGACAGGGGGCCAATCAGCCCCAGCATTTT

d_call: -
j_call: TRBJ2-3
clone_size: few
v_call: TRBV14
cdr3_aa: CASSQGGGWQAQYF
cdr3_nt: TGTGCCAGCAGCCAAGGAGGAGGTTGGCAGGCGCAGTATTTT

d_call: -
j_call: TRBJ1-2
clone_size: -
v_call: TRBV19
cdr3_aa: CASSNRPSSPLRVTF
cdr3_nt: TGTGCCAGTAGTAACCGACCGTCCTCTCCTCTGCGTGTCACCTTC

d_call: -
j_call: TRBJ2-7
clone_size: many
v_call: TRBV5-1
cdr3_aa: CASSGYEQYF
cdr3_nt: TGCGCCAGCAGCGGCTACGAGCAGTACTTC

d_call: -
j_call: TRBJ1-6
clone_size: few
v_call: TRBV2
cdr3_aa: CASSGWQYNSPLHF
cdr3_nt: TGTGCCAGCAGTGGGTGGCAGTATAATTCACCCCTCCACTTT

d_call: -
j_call: TRBJ2-7
clone_size: -
v_call: TRBV7-9
cdr3_aa: CASSLGYTPGIVPYEQYF
cdr3_nt: TGTGCCAGCAGCTTAGGTTATACCCCAGGGATCGTACCCTACGAGCAGTACTTC

d_call: TRBD1
j_call: TRBJ1-2
clone_size: few
v_call: TRBV5-1
cdr3_aa: CASSLGQGVYGYTF
cdr3_nt: TGCGCCAGCAGCTTGGGACAGGGGGTATATGGCTACACCTTC

d_call: -
j_call: TRBJ2-7
clone_size: few
v_call: TRBV9
cdr3_aa: CASSVASRVVYEQYF
cdr3_nt: TGTGCCAGCAGCGTAGCTAGTAGGGTTGTCTACGAGCAGTACTTC

d_call: TRBD2
j_call: TRBJ2-1
clone_size: few
v_call: TRBV12-3/TRBV12-4
cdr3_aa: CASSYRVAGPEQFF
cdr3_nt: TGTGCCAGCAGTTATCGGGTAGCGGGACCAGAGCAGTTCTTC

d_call: -
j_call: TRBJ2-2
clone_size: few
v_call: TRBV2
cdr3_aa: CASSVRNTGELFF
cdr3_nt: TGTGCCAGCAGTGTCCGTAACACCGGGGAGCTGTTTTTT

d_call: -
j_call: TRBJ2-7
clone_size: -
v_call: TRBV5-1
cdr3_aa: CASSLGAVGAHYEQYF
cdr3_nt: TGCGCCAGCAGCTTGGGGGCTGTGGGGGCCCACTACGAGCAGTACTTC

d_call: -
j_call: TRBJ1-1
clone_size: -
v_call: TRBV2
cdr3_aa: CASRTDRKVTEAFF
cdr3_nt: TGTGCCAGCAGGACAGACAGGAAGGTAACTGAAGCTTTCTTT

d_call: TRBD1
j_call: TRBJ1-2
clone_size: few
v_call: TRBV7-8
cdr3_aa: CASSPRGLVYGYTF
cdr3_nt: TGTGCCAGCAGCCCAAGGGGGCTGGTCTATGGCTACACCTTC

d_call: TRBD2
j_call: TRBJ2-5
clone_size: few
v_call: TRBV27
cdr3_aa: CASSLWTSGGRGTQYF
cdr3_nt: TGTGCCAGCAGTTTATGGACTAGCGGGGGGCGAGGGACCCAGTACTTC

d_call: TRBD1
j_call: TRBJ1-2
clone_size: -
v_call: TRBV5-1
cdr3_aa: CASSLEGQGARGYTF
cdr3_nt: TGCGCCAGCAGCTTGGAAGGACAGGGGGCGCGCGGCTACACCTTC

d_call: -
j_call: TRBJ2-3
clone_size: few
v_call: TRBV6-6
cdr3_aa: CASSYSMDTQYF
cdr3_nt: TGTGCCAGCAGTTACTCGATGGATACGCAGTATTTT

d_call: -
j_call: TRBJ2-2
clone_size: many
v_call: TRBV12-3/TRBV12-4
cdr3_aa: CASSQQGNTGELFF
cdr3_nt: TGTGCCAGCAGTCAACAGGGAAACACCGGGGAGCTGTTTTTT

d_call: -
j_call: TRBJ1-1
clone_size: many
v_call: TRBV24-1
cdr3_aa: CATSRTENTEAFF
cdr3_nt: TGTGCCACCAGCCGGACGGAGAACACTGAAGCTTTCTTT

d_call: -
j_call: TRBJ2-3
clone_size: few
v_call: TRBV29-1
cdr3_aa: CSAQLRTDTQYF
cdr3_nt: TGCAGCGCCCAGTTGCGCACAGATACGCAGTATTTT

d_call: TRBD2
j_call: TRBJ2-1
clone_size: few
v_call: TRBV9
cdr3_aa: CASSPPLAGESGEQFF
cdr3_nt: TGTGCCAGCAGCCCCCCACTAGCGGGAGAGTCGGGTGAGCAGTTCTTC

d_call: -
j_call: TRBJ2-1
clone_size: few
v_call: TRBV20-1
cdr3_aa: CSARLGYLNEQFF
cdr3_nt: TGCAGTGCCCGCTTGGGTTATCTCAATGAGCAGTTCTTC

d_call: TRBD2
j_call: TRBJ2-1
clone_size: -
v_call: TRBV15
cdr3_aa: CATSRGTSGGYNEQFF
cdr3_nt: TGTGCCACCAGCAGAGGGACTAGCGGGGGGTACAATGAGCAGTTCTTC

d_call: TRBD2
j_call: TRBJ2-7
clone_size: -
v_call: TRBV12-3/TRBV12-4
cdr3_aa: CASRLSSGSSCHF
cdr3_nt: TGTGCCAGCAGACTTTCTAGCGGGAGCTCCTGCCACTTC

d_call: TRBD1
j_call: TRBJ2-1
clone_size: few
v_call: TRBV12-3/TRBV12-4
cdr3_aa: CASTTGQDLYEQFF
cdr3_nt: TGTGCCAGCACTACGGGACAGGACCTCTATGAGCAGTTCTTC

d_call: TRBD2
j_call: TRBJ2-3
clone_size: -
v_call: TRBV7-3
cdr3_aa: CASSLSGSRPDTQYF
cdr3_nt: TGTGCCAGCAGCTTAAGCGGGAGCAGGCCAGATACGCAGTATTTT

d_call: -
j_call: TRBJ2-1
clone_size: -
v_call: TRBV4-1
cdr3_aa: CASSLSGSYNEQFF
cdr3_nt: TGCGCCAGCAGCCTCAGCGGGTCCTACAATGAGCAGTTCTTC

d_call: TRBD1
j_call: TRBJ2-7
clone_size: -
v_call: TRBV5-6
cdr3_aa: CASSWGQGLSEQYF
cdr3_nt: TGTGCCAGCAGCTGGGGACAGGGACTCAGCGAGCAGTACTTC

d_call: -
j_call: TRBJ2-2
clone_size: -
v_call: TRBV29-1
cdr3_aa: CSVVGRVGGELFF
cdr3_nt: TGCAGCGTTGTTGGCAGGGTTGGCGGGGAGCTGTTTTTT